The T cell receptor (beta chain) described here comes from a study of T cell changes during pregnancy in multiple sclerosis. The CDR3 has 16 residues. Trimming pared 5 bases from V and 3 bases from J, leaving 19 bases between. Germline V lookup: CDR1 SGHAT, CDR2 FQNNGV. Here immunoSEQ multiplex PCR was the method, and the copy in TCRdb shows in-frame clones only, minus some. The sample yields under 110,000 clones, under 95% seen once. This sequence originates from a female donor with multiple sclerosis, enrolled in a pregnancy study. The chain couples TRBV11-2 to TRBJ1-1, with a possible D match to TRBD1 (6 bases). Sequenced material: peripheral blood, taken after pregnancy. CDR3 DNA: TGTGCCAGCAGCGGGGGGGCAGGGGAATTAGACACTGAAGCTTTCTTT. Its translation is CASSGGAGELDTEAFF.